These 29 T cell receptor beta chains came from one sample sequenced in a study of T cell repertoires in cytomegalovirus infection. Using its own MiXCR run on the reads, TCRdb lists one record per CDR3 protein. The table has some 800,000 distinct CDR3 sequences, 29% seen once. No antigens are known for them. The sample was cultured CD8+ T cells from PBMCs, taken from culture after CMV antigen stimulation. Receptor source: a human donor in good health (CMV status not recorded). Some clones in this sample may be carry-over from other donors' samples.

This clonotype has only a few counts. The chain recombines TRBV19 with TRBJ2-1, with D tentatively TRBD2 (6 bases). The CDR3 length is 15 residues. Germline lookup yields CDR1 LNHDA and CDR2 SQIVND (reference sequence). V was clipped by 5 bases and J by 0 bases, with 11 bases between them. CDR3 loop: CASSGGTLSYNEQFF. CDR3 DNA sequence: TGTGCCAGTAGTGGAGGGACTCTCTCCTACAATGAGCAGTTCTTC.

The chain recombines TRBV5-4 with TRBJ2-3, with TRBD2 as a possible D gene (6 bases). The V end was cut by 3 bases, the J end by 2 bases, with 16 bases between. The CDR3 is made up of 16 amino acids. Germline V CDR1 and CDR2: SGHNT, YYREEE (reference sequence). The CDR3 bases are TGTGCCAGCAGCTGGGACTCCCGCAAACTCACAGATACGCAGTATTTT. It is translated as CASSWDSRKLTDTQYF.

The chain employs TRBV15 and TRBJ1-6; no definite D call. V shed 3 bases and J shed 4 bases, with 13 bases lying between them. Germline V lookup: CDR1 LNHNV, CDR2 YYDKDF (reference sequence). This CDR3 is built from 16 residues. This CDR3 reads CATSSGLTRYNSPLHF. The CDR3 coding sequence is TGTGCCACCAGCAGCGGGCTTACGAGATATAATTCACCCCTCCACTTT.

This chain uses TRBV6-1 with TRBJ2-7; 9 positions agree with TRBD2. V shed 7 bases, J shed 0 bases, and the junction held 4 bases outside the gene matches. Germline V gene lookup returns CDR1 MNHNS and CDR2 SASEGT. The CDR3 is made up of 14 amino acids. This chain's CDR3 is CASKPSGVSYEQYF. In DNA form, the CDR3 reads TGTGCCAGCAAACCTAGCGGGGTCTCCTACGAGCAGTACTTC.

In DNA form, the CDR3 reads TGTGCCAGCAGTGAAGCGCGGGGCACCCCCTCAGAAAAACTGTTTTTT. This encodes CASSEARGTPSEKLFF. V is TRBV2 and J is TRBJ1-4; D possibly corresponds to TRBD1 (5 bases). The CDR3 length is 16 residues. V was trimmed by 0 bases and J by 8 bases, leaving 16 bases between them. Germline V CDR1 and CDR2: SNHLY, FYNNEI.

V gene TRBV7-9 combines with J gene TRBJ1-1; D ambiguous. Germline V gene lookup returns CDR1 SEHNR and CDR2 FQNEAQ (reference sequence). The V gene lost 5 bases and the J gene lost 2 bases, with 9 bases spanning the gap. The CDR3 loop spans 13 amino acids. For the CDR3, the DNA is TGTGCCAGCAGCCCTAACGCAAACACTGAAGCTTTCTTT. Encoded protein: CASSPNANTEAFF.

This chain uses TRBV2 with TRBJ1-1, with 8 bases fitting TRBD1. CDR3 size: 14 residues. The junction had 5 bases not matched to a gene; V was cut back by 4 bases and J by 4 bases. Germline loops: CDR1 SNHLY, CDR2 FYNNEI. The CDR3 DNA reads as TGTGCCAGCAGTGCTAACAGGGGGGCCACTGAAGCTTTCTTT. This encodes CASSANRGATEAFF.

The V call is TRBV12-5, the J call TRBJ2-7; no definite D call. Germline V gives CDR1 LGHNT, CDR2 FRNRAP. CDR3 length: 13 residues. Trimming left V 6 bases short and J 3 bases short, with 12 bases between. The CDR3 protein is CASGSGRRYEQYF. CDR3 bases: TGTGCTAGTGGCTCCGGACGGCGCTACGAGCAGTACTTC.

The chain combines TRBV7-3 with TRBJ2-3, with D perhaps being TRBD1 or TRBD2 (6 bases each). Germline-derived CDR1 and CDR2 are SGHTA and FQGTGA. V was trimmed by 5 bases and J by 5 bases, leaving 14 bases between them. CDR3 length: 14 amino acids. CDR3 nucleotide sequence: TGTGCCAGCAGCGGAGGGGGGCCAGGAGATACGCAGTATTTT. Protein: CASSGGGPGDTQYF.

This clonotype was observed a handful of times. This chain joins TRBV29-1 and TRBJ2-2; D ambiguous. Trimming shortened V by 5 bases and J by 6 bases, and 13 bases separated the two germline ends. Germline V CDR1 and CDR2: SQVTM, ANQGSEA. The CDR3 length is 13 residues. The CDR3 sequence is CSVSGLDAGELFF. The CDR3 bases are TGCAGCGTTTCTGGTTTGGACGCCGGGGAGCTGTTTTTT.

This clonotype was counted ten times or more. V usage is TRBV7-6 and J usage is TRBJ1-4; no clear D gene. Between the trimmed V and J ends, which lost 5 bases and 7 bases, there was a span of 11 bases. Germline V gene sequence: CDR1 SGHVS, CDR2 FNYEAQ. There are 13 residues in the CDR3. CDR3 amino acids: CASSPRWVEKLFF. CDR3 DNA: TGTGCCAGCAGCCCCCGGTGGGTTGAAAAACTGTTTTTT.

This clonotype was counted only a few times. The J gene is TRBJ2-7, the V gene TRBV27; tentative D call: TRBD2 (5 bases). The CDR3 sequence is 13 residues long. The germline gives CDR1 MNHEY, CDR2 SMNVEV (reference sequence). V was clipped by 8 bases and J by 0 bases, with 11 bases between them. CDR3 nucleotides: TGTGCCAGCGGACTTCACAGCTCCTACGAGCAGTACGTC. This gives the protein CASGLHSSYEQYV.

This rearrangement joins TRBV29-1 to TRBJ1-1; 7 bases fit TRBD1. Germline CDR1 reads SQVTM; CDR2 reads ANQGSEA. This CDR3 region has 13 residues. V gave up 3 bases and J gave up 5 bases; unmatched junction bases: 6. CDR3 sequence reads: CSVDGTDGTEAFF. The DNA for the CDR3 is TGCAGCGTTGATGGGACAGACGGAACTGAAGCTTTCTTT.

Only a few counts were recorded for this clonotype. With a much larger clone just one base away, this may be a read error. This chain connects TRBV7-8 to TRBJ2-2; D is possibly TRBD2 (5 bases). Trimming stripped 0 bases from V and 5 bases from J, with 7 bases between. The CDR3 sequence is 14 residues long. Per the germline V gene, CDR1 is SGHVS and CDR2 is FQNEAQ. CDR3 residues: CASSLARGTGELFF. CDR3 coding DNA: TGTGCCAGCAGCTTAGCCCGGGGAACCGGGGAGCTGTTTTTT.

Concerning this clonotype itself: Compared with germline, one end of the junction differs, possibly owing to a read error. The chain has TRBV10-3 and TRBJ2-7; D is uncertain. This CDR3 has 12 amino acids. Germline lookup yields CDR1 ENHRY and CDR2 SYGVKD. CDR3 sequence reads: CAISDNSDEQYF. For the CDR3, the DNA is TGTGCCATCAGCGACAACTCCGACGAGCAGTACTTC.

This clonotype was counted a few times. V usage is TRBV6-2 or TRBV6-3 and J usage is TRBJ2-7, with TRBD1 matching 7 bases. This CDR3 comprises 12 residues. The germline V gene encodes CDR1 MNHEY and CDR2 SVGEGT. V was clipped by 5 bases and J by 5 bases; unmatched bases: 3. The chain's CDR3 is CASSQGDDEQYV. As DNA, the CDR3 is TGTGCCAGCAGTCAGGGGGACGACGAGCAGTACGTC.

This chain links TRBV29-1 with TRBJ1-2; TRBD1 agrees at 9 bases. J gave up 8 bases and V 2 bases, and 9 bases lay outside the gene matches. Germline V gene lookup returns CDR1 SQVTM and CDR2 ANQGSEA. This CDR3 spans 14 amino acids. CDR3 in amino acids: CSVEWRTGVGGYTF. CDR3 nucleotide sequence: TGCAGCGTTGAATGGAGGACAGGGGTAGGCGGCTACACCTTC.

The rearrangement joins TRBV27 to TRBJ2-2; D is uncertain. V shed 5 bases and J shed 6 bases, with 10 bases lying between them. Germline values: CDR1 MNHEY, CDR2 SMNVEV (reference sequence). The CDR3 spans 13 residues. The CDR3 reads CASSLLAAGELFF. DNA for the CDR3: TGTGCCAGCAGTCTCCTGGCAGCCGGGGAGCTGTTTTTT.

This clonotype showed up just once. This rearrangement joins TRBV12-3 or TRBV12-4 to TRBJ1-1; tentative D call: TRBD1 (5 bases). Trimming cost V 5 bases and J 6 bases, with 13 bases left between them. This CDR3 spans 13 amino acids. Here the CDR3 reads CASSDSGRAEAFF. The CDR3 DNA is TGTGCCAGCAGTGACAGTGGGAGGGCTGAAGCTTTCTTT.

The chain recombines TRBV6-2 or TRBV6-3 with TRBJ1-5; possibly TRBD1 for D (6 bases). The CDR3 spans 16 residues. Trimming shortened V by 7 bases and J by 1 base, and 17 bases separated the two germline ends. The germline CDR1 and CDR2 sequences are MNHEY and SVGEGT. The CDR3 bases are TGTGCCAGCACGAGGGGGGGCACGGGGAGCAATCAGCCCCAGCATTTT. It yields the protein CASTRGGTGSNQPQHF.

This clonotype showed up many times. This chain links TRBV7-8 with TRBJ2-3, with D perhaps being TRBD1 or TRBD2 (5 bases each). V lost 1 base to trimming and J lost 4 bases, with 15 bases between them. CDR1 SGHVS and CDR2 FQNEAQ come from the germline V gene. There are 16 residues in the CDR3. Here the CDR3 DNA reads TGTGCCAGCAGCTTAGTGCCGGGGCTCAACCCAGATACGCAGTATTTT. Encoded protein: CASSLVPGLNPDTQYF.

This clonotype was seen a few times. This chain joins TRBV9 and TRBJ2-5; perhaps TRBD1 as D (7 bases). V lost 6 bases and J 2 bases, leaving 20 bases between the germline ends. CDR3 length: 16 residues. Germline CDR1 and CDR2: SGDLS and YYNGEE. The CDR3 here is CASTQGQQGGQETQYF. In nucleotides, the CDR3 is TGTGCCAGCACCCAAGGCCAGCAGGGGGGACAAGAGACCCAGTACTTC.

This chain links TRBV19 with TRBJ1-5; D is uncertain. The V end lost 7 bases, the J end lost 0 bases, and 13 bases lay between the germline ends. This CDR3 has 15 amino acids. Germline loops: CDR1 LNHDA, CDR2 SQIVND (reference sequence). The CDR3 loop reads CASIWTVNSNQPQHF. The CDR3 DNA reads TGTGCCAGTATCTGGACCGTGAATAGCAATCAGCCCCAGCATTTT.

This clonotype was seen at least ten times. The chain uses TRBV12-3 or TRBV12-4 and TRBJ1-1; 10 nucleotides align to TRBD1. CDR3 length equals 17 residues. The V and J ends lost 6 bases and 0 bases, in that order; junction bases with no gene match: 10. The CDR3 coding sequence is TGTGCCAGCAGCCGACAGGGGGCTAAGGGTGTGAACACTGAAGCTTTCTTT. Translation: CASSRQGAKGVNTEAFF.

The CDR3 region is CASSPPGNEKLFF. DNA of the CDR3: TGTGCCAGCAGCCCCCCTGGAAATGAAAAACTGTTTTTT. The chain carries TRBV7-9 and TRBJ1-4; D gene uncertain. CDR3 length: 13 residues. Between the trimmed V and J ends, which lost 5 bases and 5 bases, there was a span of 9 bases. The germline V gene has CDR1 SEHNR and CDR2 FQNEAQ (reference sequence).

This clonotype has a count of ten or more. This sequence joins TRBV6-1 and TRBJ2-7; D is possibly TRBD1 or TRBD2 (6 bases each). Germline V CDR1 and CDR2: MNHNS, SASEGT. Between the trimmed V and J ends, which lost 11 bases and 6 bases, there was a span of 23 bases. The CDR3 has 14 residues. CDR3 sequence reads: CAVRQEGRMGEQYV. The CDR3 DNA sequence: TGTGCCGTCCGACAGGAGGGCAGAATGGGCGAGCAGTACGTC.

This chain connects TRBV7-9 to TRBJ1-2, with D unclear. The V gene's germline CDR1 is SEHNR and CDR2 FQNEAQ (reference sequence). This CDR3 contains 13 residues. Trimming pared 2 bases from V and 8 bases from J, leaving 12 bases between. The chain's CDR3 is CASSLSPRWGYTF. Here the CDR3 DNA reads TGTGCCAGCAGCTTATCGCCGCGATGGGGCTACACCTTC.

On this clonotype: An end of the junction does not agree with germline; a read error may underlie this. V and J are TRBV27 and TRBJ1-3; 8 nucleotides align to TRBD1. Germline-derived CDR1 and CDR2 are MNHEY and SMNVEV (reference sequence). This CDR3 is built from 16 residues. As DNA, the CDR3 is TGTGCCAGCAGTTCCCGGACAGGGAGCTCTGGAAACACCATATTTTTT. Encoded protein: CASSSRTGSSGNTIFF.

The rearrangement links TRBV5-6 to TRBJ1-6, with 8 bases matching TRBD1. Germline V gene data show CDR1 as SGHDT and CDR2 as YYEEEE. The V and J ends lost 4 bases and 7 bases, in that order; junction bases with no gene match: 4. CDR3 size: 14 residues. The CDR3 sequence is CASSLDRENSPLHF. DNA of the CDR3: TGTGCCAGCAGCCTGGACAGGGAGAATTCACCCCTCCACTTT.